The 5 T cell receptor beta chains below come from one sample, sequenced in a study of cytomegalovirus exposure and HLA in healthy donors. In the PCR, 60 Vbeta and 13 Jbeta primers were used. Profiled with immunoSEQ multiplex PCR; TCRdb holds only in-frame clones, not every one. Here the sample spans 150,000 to 200,000 clones, 70% to 80% being singletons. Sequenced material: PBMCs. The source of these receptors is a woman aged 25-40 years in good health and CMV-seropositive.

This clone occurred once. The chain has TRBV6-6 and TRBJ1-1; D might be TRBD1 (6 bases). The CDR3 is 15 residues long. The germline V gene has CDR1 MNHNY and CDR2 SVGAGI (reference sequence). The V end lost 6 bases, the J end lost 10 bases, and 24 bases lay between the germline ends. CDR3 nucleotides: TGTGCCAGCAGCCACACGGGAGGGGGGCAAGAGGTAGCTTTCTTT. Protein product: CASSHTGGGQEVAFF.

The chain employs TRBV27 and TRBJ1-2; TRBD1 matches at 7 bases. CDR3 size: 15 residues. The V segment lost 0 bases and the J segment 4 bases; nucleotides outside the gene matches: 5. Germline CDR1 and CDR2: MNHEY and SMNVEV (reference sequence). The CDR3 sequence is CASSLSLGGGYGYTF. CDR3 DNA sequence: TGTGCCAGCAGTTTATCATTAGGGGGCGGCTATGGCTACACCTTC.

This chain uses TRBV4-1 with TRBJ2-7; 8 positions match TRBD1. The CDR3 is made up of 17 amino acids. The V gene's germline CDR1 is MGHRA and CDR2 YSYEKL. V shed 0 bases and J 3 bases; nucleotides not matched to a gene: 10. CDR3 sequence (DNA): TGCGCCAGCAGCCAAGAGGGGGATTCAGGGGGCATCTACGAGCAGTACTTC. Encoded protein: CASSQEGDSGGIYEQYF.

The rearrangement uses TRBV7-8 and TRBJ2-4, with TRBD2 matching over 14 bases. The CDR3 extends over 21 amino acids. Germline V gene lookup returns CDR1 SGHVS and CDR2 FQNEAQ. V was pared by 5 bases and J by 1 base, with 16 bases of the junction left unmatched. The CDR3 sequence: CASSPPGVGTSGSWAKNIQYF. The CDR3 coding sequence is TGTGCCAGCAGCCCACCGGGGGTAGGGACTAGCGGGAGCTGGGCCAAAAACATTCAGTACTTC.

The chain links TRBV12-5 to TRBJ1-2, with D unclear. CDR1 and CDR2 from the germline V gene are LGHNT and FRNRAP. The germline V and J ends were trimmed by 4 bases and 4 bases, with 16 bases remaining between them. The CDR3 is made up of 15 amino acids. CDR3 in amino acids: CASGSPFGEGYGYTF. CDR3 sequence (DNA): TGTGCTAGTGGTTCCCCGTTCGGGGAAGGCTATGGCTACACCTTC.